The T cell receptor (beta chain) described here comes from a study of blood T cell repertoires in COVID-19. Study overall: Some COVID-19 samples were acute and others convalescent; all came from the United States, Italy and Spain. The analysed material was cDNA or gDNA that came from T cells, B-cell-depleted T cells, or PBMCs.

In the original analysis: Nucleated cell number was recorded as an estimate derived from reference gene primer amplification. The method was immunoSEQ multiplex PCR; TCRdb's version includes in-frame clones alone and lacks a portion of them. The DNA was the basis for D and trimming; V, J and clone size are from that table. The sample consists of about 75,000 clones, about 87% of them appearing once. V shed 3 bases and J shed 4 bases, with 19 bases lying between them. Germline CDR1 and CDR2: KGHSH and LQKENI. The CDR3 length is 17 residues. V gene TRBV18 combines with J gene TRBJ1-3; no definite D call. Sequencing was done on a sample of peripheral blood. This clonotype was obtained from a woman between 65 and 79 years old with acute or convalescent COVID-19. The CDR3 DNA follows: TGTGCCAGCTCACCCCCGGGTCTCCTTCTGGAGGGAAACACCATATATTTT. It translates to CASSPPGLLLEGNTIYF.